This T cell receptor beta chain is drawn from a study of cytomegalovirus exposure and HLA in healthy donors. Findings of the study overall: The Asian-associated ancestry cluster reportedly had fewer N-insertions than the 666-donor mean in a later analysis. It was taken for granted in presence/absence analyses that sequencing depth across donors was roughly uniform. An observed cluster of highly shared sequence variants was recorded as a likely sequencing artifact. Data from an earlier analysis indicated that most TCR beta V segments were productive either about 87% or about 30% of the time.

This clone has only one observation. Its antigen is unidentified. Researchers ran the PCR with 60 Vbeta and 13 Jbeta primers. Sequencing was performed with immunoSEQ multiplex PCR; in TCRdb, only in-frame clones are kept and a portion is missing. This table has 150,000 to 200,000 clones, roughly 80% appearing once. The sequence was collected from a woman in her 30s in good health and CMV-seropositive. The sequencing input was PBMCs.

The CDR3 reads CASSDVAGGVEQFF. CDR3 DNA: TGTGCCAGCAGTGACGTAGCGGGGGGGGTTGAGCAGTTCTTC. This chain connects TRBV6-4 to TRBJ2-1; 11 bases agree with TRBD2. This CDR3 spans 14 amino acids. The V and J ends lost 2 bases and 9 bases, in that order; junction bases with no gene match: 3. Looked up from germline, CDR1 is MRHNA and CDR2 is SNTAGT.